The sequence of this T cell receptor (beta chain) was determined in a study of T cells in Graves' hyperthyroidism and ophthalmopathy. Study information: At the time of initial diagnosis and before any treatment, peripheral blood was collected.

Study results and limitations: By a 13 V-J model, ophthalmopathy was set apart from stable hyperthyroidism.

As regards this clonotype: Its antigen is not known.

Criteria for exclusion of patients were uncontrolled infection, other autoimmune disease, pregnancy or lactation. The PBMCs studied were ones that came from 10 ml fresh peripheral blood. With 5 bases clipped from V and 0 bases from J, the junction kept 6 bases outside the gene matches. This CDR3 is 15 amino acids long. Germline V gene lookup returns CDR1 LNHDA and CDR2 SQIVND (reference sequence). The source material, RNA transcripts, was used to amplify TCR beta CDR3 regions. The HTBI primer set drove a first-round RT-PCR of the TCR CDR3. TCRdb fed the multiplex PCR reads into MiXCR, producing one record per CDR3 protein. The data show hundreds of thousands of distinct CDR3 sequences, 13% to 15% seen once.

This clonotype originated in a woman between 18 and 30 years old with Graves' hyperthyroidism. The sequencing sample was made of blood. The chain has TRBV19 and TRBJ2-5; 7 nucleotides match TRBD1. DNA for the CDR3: TGTGCCAGTAGTCCGACAGGGAGCCACCAAGAGACCCAGTACTTC. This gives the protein CASSPTGSHQETQYF.